These 16 T cell receptor beta chains came from one sample sequenced in a study of T cells in Graves' hyperthyroidism and ophthalmopathy. Amplified TCR beta CDR3 regions derived from RNA transcripts. First-round RT-PCR targeting the TCR CDR3 was performed with the HTBI primer set. TCRdb called the multiplex PCR reads again in MiXCR, with one record for every CDR3 protein. The sample lists some 600,000 distinct CDR3 sequences, over 11% occurring once. The specimen was blood. The origin of the receptors is a woman in her twenties or thirties with Graves' hyperthyroidism that later progressed to Graves' ophthalmopathy.

This clonotype has a count of ten or more. The J gene is TRBJ2-2, the V gene TRBV12-5; D unclear. The CDR3 extends over 13 amino acids. Germline-derived CDR1 and CDR2 are LGHNT and FRNRAP. V shed 2 bases and J shed 4 bases, with 5 bases lying between them. As DNA, the CDR3 is TGTGCTAGTGGTTTGAGGTCCACCGGGGAGCTGTTTTTT. It is translated as CASGLRSTGELFF.

This clonotype showed up just a few times. This chain connects TRBV20-1 to TRBJ2-1; tentatively, D is TRBD1 or TRBD2 (5 bases each). The CDR3 has 16 residues. The V and J ends lost 5 bases and 4 bases respectively, with 21 bases between them. Germline V gene data show CDR1 as DFQATT and CDR2 as SNEGSKA (reference sequence). DNA for the CDR3: TGCAGTGCTCCAGTTAATCGGGGCCAGGGATACAATGAGCAGTTCTTC. Its protein product is CSAPVNRGQGYNEQFF.

This clonotype was counted at least ten times. The chain is built from TRBV6-1 and TRBJ1-5; D ambiguous. V lost 6 bases and J lost 4, with 10 bases in between. The CDR3 contains 13 residues. The germline gives CDR1 MNHNS, CDR2 SASEGT. The CDR3 protein is CASRPGWNQPQHF. The CDR3 DNA is TGTGCCAGCAGACCGGGGTGGAATCAGCCCCAGCATTTT.

The V gene is TRBV30, the J gene TRBJ2-7, with D uncertain. This CDR3 spans 12 amino acids. Germline V gives CDR1 GTSNPN, CDR2 SVGIG (reference sequence). Trimming stripped 5 bases from V and 2 bases from J, with 10 bases between. The CDR3 coding sequence is TGTGCCTGGTGTAGATTACCCTACGAGCAGTACTTC. Translated: CAWCRLPYEQYF.

Ten or more counts support this clonotype. The rearrangement joins TRBV3-1 to TRBJ2-7, with 8 bases aligning to TRBD2. The CDR3 is 15 amino acids. Germline CDR1 LGHDT, CDR2 YNNKEL (reference sequence). The V segment lost 0 bases and the J segment 4 bases; nucleotides outside the gene matches: 5. CDR3 region: CASSQEAGGGYEQYF. CDR3 coding DNA: TGTGCCAGCAGCCAAGAGGCGGGAGGCGGGTACGAGCAGTACTTC.

This clonotype was counted between two and nine times. The chain employs TRBV18 and TRBJ2-7; possible D gene TRBD1, 5 bases. Trimming took 2 bases from V and 0 from J, leaving 14 bases between them. The CDR3 covers 16 residues. From germline, CDR1 is KGHSH and CDR2 LQKENI. Written as DNA, the CDR3 is TGTGCCAGCTCACCATACGAGACAGTGACCTCCTACGAGCAGTACTTC. Translation: CASSPYETVTSYEQYF.

Points on this clonotype: One end of the junction varies from germline; a read error may be responsible. The V and J genes are TRBV2 and TRBJ2-1; D is possibly TRBD1 (6 bases). This CDR3 is built from 16 residues. Germline loops: CDR1 SNHLY, CDR2 FYNNEI. Here the CDR3 reads CVSSEKSPGDYNEQFF. The CDR3, as DNA: TGTGTCAGCAGTGAAAAGTCGCCAGGGGACTACAATGAGCAGTTCTTC.

Worth noting for this clonotype: A much larger clone differs from this one at a single base, so this may be a read error. The rearrangement joins TRBV29-1 to TRBJ1-1, with D possibly being TRBD1 (5 bases). Germline-derived CDR1 and CDR2 are SQVTM and ANQGSEA. The length of the CDR3 is 13 residues. V gave up 6 bases and J gave up 8 bases, with 19 bases separating them. The CDR3 nucleotides are TGCAGCGTGGGCAGAGACAGCGCCCTCGAAGCTTTCTTT. Translated, it gives CSVGRDSALEAFF. The full variable domain, its missing parts supplied by reference TRBV29-1 and TRBJ1-1, is SAVISQKPSRDICQRGTSLTIQCQVDSQVTMMFWYRQQPGQSLTLIATANQGSEATYESGFVIDKFPISRPNLTFSTLTVSNMSPEDSSIYLCSVGRDSALEAFFGQGTRLTVV.

For this clonotype: This may arise from a read error, as a much more abundant clone is one base away. The chain combines TRBV13 with TRBJ2-1; 9 nucleotides line up with TRBD2. Trimming removed 5 bases from V and 0 bases from J; junction bases left unmatched: 14. The CDR3 totals 19 residues. The germline V gene encodes CDR1 PRHDT and CDR2 FYEKMQ (reference sequence). The CDR3 loop is CASSSRFLAGSSSYNEQFF. CDR3 coding DNA: TGTGCCAGCAGCAGCAGATTTCTAGCGGGGTCCAGCTCCTACAATGAGCAGTTCTTC.

This clonotype was detected many times. V is TRBV7-9 and J is TRBJ2-1; TRBD2 aligns across 8 bases. The J segment lost 7 bases and the V segment lost 4 bases, leaving 9 bases of the junction unmatched. Looked up from germline, CDR1 is SEHNR and CDR2 is FQNEAQ (reference sequence). The CDR3 has 15 amino acids. Written as DNA, the CDR3 is TGTGCCAGCAGCTCGTCTGGATTAGCGGGGAATGAGCAGTTCTTC. Protein sequence: CASSSSGLAGNEQFF.

The chain uses TRBV19 and TRBJ1-1, with D possibly being TRBD1 (5 bases). The CDR3 has 14 residues. V was cut by 6 bases and J by 0 bases, with 11 bases left in between. Germline values: CDR1 LNHDA, CDR2 SQIVND (reference sequence). CDR3 nucleotides: TGTGCCAGTAGGGGGGTGTTGGTGAACACTGAAGCTTTCTTT. It translates to CASRGVLVNTEAFF. Filled out from reference TRBV19 and TRBJ1-1, the complete variable domain reads DGGITQSPKYLFRKEGQNVTLSCEQNLNHDAMYWYRQDPGQGLRLIYYSQIVNDFQKGDIAEGYSVSREKKESFPLTVTSAQKNPTAFYLCASRGVLVNTEAFFGQGTRLTVV.

There are many counts of this clonotype. The V gene is TRBV28, the J gene TRBJ2-7; D is unclear. The CDR3 extends over 11 amino acids. V lost 6 bases and J lost 4, with 7 bases in between. From germline, CDR1 is MDHEN and CDR2 SYDVKM. CDR3 sequence: CASRERYEQYF. As DNA, the CDR3 is TGTGCCAGCAGAGAGAGGTACGAGCAGTACTTC.

This clonotype was found many times. The chain employs TRBV7-2 and TRBJ1-2; D not certain. The CDR3 has 14 residues. Trimming pared 5 bases from V and 3 bases from J, leaving 13 bases between. Germline V gene sequence: CDR1 SGHTA, CDR2 FQGNSA. CDR3 sequence: CASSPRVTDYGYTF. The DNA for the CDR3 is TGTGCCAGCAGCCCAAGAGTCACTGACTATGGCTACACCTTC.

At least ten counts were recorded for this clonotype. This chain joins TRBV7-3 and TRBJ2-1, with D hard to call. The CDR3 consists of 13 residues. The V gene's germline CDR1 is SGHTA and CDR2 FQGTGA. Trimming cost V 5 bases and J 7 bases, with 12 bases left between them. CDR3 DNA: TGTGCCAGCAGCGACCAATTAGGAAATGAGCAGTTCTTC. Residues: CASSDQLGNEQFF.

To note about this clonotype: One end of the junction varies from germline; a read error may be responsible. V usage is TRBV5-5 and J usage is TRBJ2-1, with D hard to call. Germline V gene sequence: CDR1 SGHKS, CDR2 YYEKEE (reference sequence). CDR3 length: 11 amino acids. The CDR3 nucleotides read TGTACCAGCAGCTTGGTGAATGAGCAGTTCTTC. As protein: CTSSLVNEQFF.

This chain uses TRBV12-3 or TRBV12-4 with TRBJ2-1; D might be TRBD1 (6 bases). The CDR3 spans 15 residues. Between the trimmed V and J ends, which lost 6 bases and 5 bases, there was a span of 17 bases. In DNA, the CDR3 is TGTGCCAGCAGCCGACAGGACCTGGGCCACAATGAGCAGTTCTTC. It yields the protein CASSRQDLGHNEQFF.